This T cell receptor beta chain appears in the sequencing data of a study of CD8 T cells in Susac syndrome. Sequencing of TCR beta covered CD8+ and CD4+ T cells obtained from blood. Germline values: CDR1 MNHEY, CDR2 SMNVEV (reference sequence). V lost 2 bases to trimming and J lost 0 bases, with 10 bases between them. The CDR3 spans 15 residues. Random hexamers were used to reverse transcribe about 0.5 to 1 ug of RNA. TCRdb fed the immunoSEQ multiplex PCR reads into MiXCR, producing one record per CDR3 protein. This sample has more than 130,000 distinct CDR3 sequences, with 85% to 95% found just once.

The specimen sequenced was CD8+ T cells from PBMCs. The origin of this receptor is a human donor in good health. The chain employs TRBV27 and TRBJ1-1; no definite D call. The CDR3: CASSLTVPLNTEAFF. The CDR3 DNA sequence: TGTGCCAGCAGTTTAACGGTGCCGTTGAACACTGAAGCTTTCTTT.